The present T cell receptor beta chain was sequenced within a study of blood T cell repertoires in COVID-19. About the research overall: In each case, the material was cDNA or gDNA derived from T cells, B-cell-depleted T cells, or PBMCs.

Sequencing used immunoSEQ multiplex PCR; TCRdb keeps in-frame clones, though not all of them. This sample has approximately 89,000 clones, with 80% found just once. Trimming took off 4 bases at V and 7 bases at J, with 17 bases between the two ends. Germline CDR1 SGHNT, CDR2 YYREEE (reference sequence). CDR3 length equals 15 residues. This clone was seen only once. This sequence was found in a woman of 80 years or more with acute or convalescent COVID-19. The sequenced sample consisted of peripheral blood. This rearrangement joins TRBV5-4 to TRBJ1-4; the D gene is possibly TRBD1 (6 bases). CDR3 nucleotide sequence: TGTGCCAGCAGCACGTTTGGGGGCGCCGGTGAAAAACTGTTTTTT. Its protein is CASSTFGGAGEKLFF.